This TCR beta chain was found in a study of T-cell memory formation after mild COVID-19 (dated by TCRdb to the early 2020s). Looking at the study overall: Most TCR sequence clusters were specific to one of the two donors. T-cell clones expanding and contracting after mild COVID-19 in two donors were tracked by longitudinal TCRalpha and TCRbeta repertoire sequencing. The cohort was made up of two young adult volunteers, one female and one male, who were previously healthy.

What the research found in general, with its limitations: Clones contracting from day 15 to 85 had balanced CD4/CD8 phenotypes, while a second wave expanding from day 15 to 37 was biased towards CD4+. Contracting CD4+ clones turned up mainly in the CM and EM memory subsets, whereas EMRA was where CD8+ clones were enriched. Some responding clones were detected in pre-infection memory, suggesting pre-existing cross-reactive memory T cells joined the SARS-CoV-2 response. Only a couple of mild cases were covered by the study, and larger cohorts that include severe cases with pre-infection samples were considered necessary. Whether the second-wave clones peaking on day 37 were SARS-CoV-2 specific was not confirmed.

Ficoll-Paque density gradient centrifugation was the method used to isolate PBMCs. The CDR1 and CDR2 encoded by the germline V gene are KGHSH and LQKENI. The CDR3, from cysteine to phenylalanine, totals 16 residues. The kept DNA is CDR3 alone, 48 bases in frame from the first base. For this chain, trimming is 3 bases at the V end and 4 bases at the J end, and the number of junction bases without a gene match is 9. As regards this clonotype: Its antigen is unknown. No much larger clone is present one base from it, and per-base qualities are unavailable.

TCRdb shows the sequencer as Illumina NovaSeq 6000. Using 5'RACE with constant-segment primers, TCRalpha and TCRbeta cDNA libraries were constructed, with sample barcodes and unique molecular identifiers added in the process. RNA was extracted from every sample with Trizol reagent. Library amplification was performed in two PCR steps, and a second sample barcode and Illumina TruSeq adapters were introduced in the second step. Sequencing of the libraries was done on an Illumina NovaSeq, producing 2 x 150 bp paired-end reads. Regarding the original processing steps: With migec v1.2.7, reads were demultiplexed and then collapsed into UMI-guided consensus sequences. Using mixcr v2.1.11, UMI consensuses were aligned to TRA and TRB V and J templates and then assembled into clonotypes. Clonotypes were classified as expanded or contracted when called significant by both edgeR and NoisET, with noise models trained on biological replicates. For edgeR calls, the cutoffs were a false discovery rate-adjusted p below 0.01 and a log2 fold-change threshold of 1. As an exploratory analysis of dynamics, max-normalized trajectories of the 1000 most abundant clonotypes were examined by PCA with hierarchical clustering. Each responding clone was given a CD4 or CD8 phenotype based on the CD4+ and CD8+ repertoires, which had been sequenced separately. TCRdb reworked the public reads: Q25 trimming with fastp, MiXCR clone assembly, productive beta chains retained. Each entry is one CDR3 protein sequence, shown with its most common DNA and genes. TCRdb, not the authors, supplied the V and J calls. Within this sample are about 240,000 distinct CDR3 sequences, with approximately 10% of them counted one time only. The ten top clones hold around 20% of the sample.

Rearrangement joined TRBV18 to TRBJ1-5, with TRBD1 matching 7 junction bases. The sequence came from a man younger than 35 who had mild COVID-19 (a few samples of this study predate the infection). The sample titles of this study are shuffled in the database, so cell type and time point are left out; the donor was told from shared clones. The sample was PBMCs or a T cell subset sorted from them (not recorded which). The DNA sequence follows: TGTGCCAGCTCACCCCAGGACACAGGGGCTAATCAGCCCCAGCATTTT. This is translated as CASSPQDTGANQPQHF.